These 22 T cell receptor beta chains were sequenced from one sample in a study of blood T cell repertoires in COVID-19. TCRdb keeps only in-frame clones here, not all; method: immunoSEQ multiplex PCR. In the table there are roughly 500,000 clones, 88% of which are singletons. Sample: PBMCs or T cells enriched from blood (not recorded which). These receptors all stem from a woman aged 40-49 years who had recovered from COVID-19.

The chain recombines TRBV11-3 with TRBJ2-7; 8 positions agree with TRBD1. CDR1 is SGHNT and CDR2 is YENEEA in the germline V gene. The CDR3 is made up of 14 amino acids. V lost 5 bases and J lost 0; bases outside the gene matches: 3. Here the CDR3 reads CASSPGTGSYEQYF. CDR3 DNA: TGTGCCAGCAGCCCCGGGACAGGCTCCTACGAGCAGTACTTC. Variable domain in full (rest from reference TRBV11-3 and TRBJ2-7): EAGVVQSPRYKIIEKKQPVAFWCNPISGHNTLYWYLQNLGQGPELLIRYENEEAVDDSQLPKDRFSAERLKGVDSTLKIQPAELGDSAVYLCASSPGTGSYEQYFGPGTRLTVT.

The CDR3 sequence is CASSEDREVLSGANVLTF. CDR3 bases: TGTGCCAGTAGTGAAGACAGGGAGGTGCTTTCTGGGGCCAACGTCCTGACTTTC. The chain carries TRBV19 and TRBJ2-6; tentative D call: TRBD1 (7 bases). Germline CDR1 LNHDA, CDR2 SQIVND (reference sequence). The length of the CDR3 is 18 residues. Between the trimmed V and J ends, which lost 5 bases and 1 base, there was a span of 18 bases.

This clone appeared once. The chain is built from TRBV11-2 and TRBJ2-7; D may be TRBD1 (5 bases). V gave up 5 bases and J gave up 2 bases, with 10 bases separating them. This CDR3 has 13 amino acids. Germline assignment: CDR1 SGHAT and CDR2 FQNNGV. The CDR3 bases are TGTGCCAGCAGCCTGACAGCGCCCTACGAGCAGTACTTC. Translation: CASSLTAPYEQYF.

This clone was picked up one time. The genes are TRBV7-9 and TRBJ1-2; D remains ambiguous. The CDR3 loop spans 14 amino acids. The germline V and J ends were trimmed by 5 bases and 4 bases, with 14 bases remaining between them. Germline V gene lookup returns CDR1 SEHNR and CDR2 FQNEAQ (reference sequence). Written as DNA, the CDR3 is TGTGCCAGCAGCCCCCGGCCGGGGTTCTATGGCTACACCTTC. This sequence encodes CASSPRPGFYGYTF.

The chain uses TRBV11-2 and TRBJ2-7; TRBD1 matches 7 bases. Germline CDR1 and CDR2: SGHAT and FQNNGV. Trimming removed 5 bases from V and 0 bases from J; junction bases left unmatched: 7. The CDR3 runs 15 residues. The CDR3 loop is CASSAIRTGSYEQYF. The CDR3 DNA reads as TGTGCCAGCAGCGCGATTCGGACAGGCTCCTACGAGCAGTACTTC.

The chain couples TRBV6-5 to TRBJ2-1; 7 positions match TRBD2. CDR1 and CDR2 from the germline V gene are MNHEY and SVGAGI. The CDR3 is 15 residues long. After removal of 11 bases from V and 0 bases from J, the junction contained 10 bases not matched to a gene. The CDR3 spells CAGRAKGSSYNEQFF. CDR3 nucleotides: TGTGCCGGGAGGGCTAAGGGGAGCTCCTACAATGAGCAGTTCTTC.

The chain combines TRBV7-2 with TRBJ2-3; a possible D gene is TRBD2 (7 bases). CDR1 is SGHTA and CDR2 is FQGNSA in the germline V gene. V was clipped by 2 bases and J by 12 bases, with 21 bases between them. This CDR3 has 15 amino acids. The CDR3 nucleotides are TGTGCCAGCAGCTTATCAGGACTAGGTACAGGGCTTCAGTATTTT. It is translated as CASSLSGLGTGLQYF.

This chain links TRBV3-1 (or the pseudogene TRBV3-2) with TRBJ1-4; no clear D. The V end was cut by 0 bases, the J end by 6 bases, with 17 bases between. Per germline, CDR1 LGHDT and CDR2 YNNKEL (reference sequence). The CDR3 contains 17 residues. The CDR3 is CASSQENIGIGDEKLFF. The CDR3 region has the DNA TGTGCCAGCAGCCAAGAAAATATAGGGATCGGGGATGAAAAACTGTTTTTT.

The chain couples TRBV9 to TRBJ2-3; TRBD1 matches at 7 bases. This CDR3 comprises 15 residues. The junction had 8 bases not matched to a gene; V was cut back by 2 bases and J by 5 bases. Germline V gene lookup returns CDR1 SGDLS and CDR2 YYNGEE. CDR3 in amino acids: CASSVGTALGDTQYF. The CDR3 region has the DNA TGTGCCAGCAGCGTGGGGACAGCGTTAGGAGATACGCAGTATTTT.

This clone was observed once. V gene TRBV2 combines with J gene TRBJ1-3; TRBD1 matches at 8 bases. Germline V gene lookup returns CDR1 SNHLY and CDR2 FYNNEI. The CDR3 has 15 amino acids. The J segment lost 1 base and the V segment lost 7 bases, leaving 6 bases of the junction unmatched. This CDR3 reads CASKDRALSGNTIYF. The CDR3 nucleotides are TGTGCCAGCAAGGACAGGGCCCTGTCTGGAAACACCATATATTTT. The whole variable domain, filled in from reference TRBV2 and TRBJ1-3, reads EPEVTQTPSHQVTQMGQEVILRCVPISNHLYFYWYRQILGQKVEFLVSFYNNEISEKSEIFDDQFSVERPDGSNFTLKIRSTKLEDSAMYFCASKDRALSGNTIYFGEGSWLTVV.

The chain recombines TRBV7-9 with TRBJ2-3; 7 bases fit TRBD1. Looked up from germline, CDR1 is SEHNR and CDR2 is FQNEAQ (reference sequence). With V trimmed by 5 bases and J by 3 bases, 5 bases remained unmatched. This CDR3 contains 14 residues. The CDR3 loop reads CASSLGTVTDTQYF. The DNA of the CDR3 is TGTGCCAGCAGCCTCGGGACAGTTACAGATACGCAGTATTTT.

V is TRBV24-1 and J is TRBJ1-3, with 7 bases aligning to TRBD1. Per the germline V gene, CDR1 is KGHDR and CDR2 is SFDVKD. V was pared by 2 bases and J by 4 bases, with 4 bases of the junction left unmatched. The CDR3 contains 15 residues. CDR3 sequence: CATSDSRQGGNTIYF. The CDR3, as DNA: TGTGCCACCAGTGATTCCCGACAGGGAGGAAACACCATATATTTT.

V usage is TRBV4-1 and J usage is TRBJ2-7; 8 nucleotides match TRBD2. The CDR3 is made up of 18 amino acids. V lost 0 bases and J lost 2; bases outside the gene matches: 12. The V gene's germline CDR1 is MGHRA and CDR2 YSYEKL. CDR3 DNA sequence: TGCGCCAGCAGCCAAGATTGGGGAGGGGAGGGACTAGCCTACGAGCAGTACTTC. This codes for CASSQDWGGEGLAYEQYF.

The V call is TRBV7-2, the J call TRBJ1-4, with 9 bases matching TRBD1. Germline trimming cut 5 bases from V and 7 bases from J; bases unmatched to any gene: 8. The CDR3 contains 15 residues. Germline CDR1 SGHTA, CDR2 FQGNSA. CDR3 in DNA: TGTGCCAGCAGCACCCAGACAGGGGGGTTTGAAAAACTGTTTTTT. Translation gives CASSTQTGGFEKLFF. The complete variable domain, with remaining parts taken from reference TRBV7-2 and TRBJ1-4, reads GAGVSQSPSNKVTEKGKDVELRCDPISGHTALYWYRQSLGQGLEFLIYFQGNSAPDKSGLPSDRFSAERTGGSVSTLTIQRTQQEDSAVYLCASSTQTGGFEKLFFGSGTQLSVL.

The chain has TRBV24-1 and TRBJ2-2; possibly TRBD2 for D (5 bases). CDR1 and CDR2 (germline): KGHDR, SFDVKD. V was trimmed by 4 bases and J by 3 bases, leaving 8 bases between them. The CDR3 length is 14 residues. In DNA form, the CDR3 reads TGTGCCACCAGTGAGGCGGGCGACACCGGGGAGCTGTTTTTT. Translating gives CATSEAGDTGELFF.

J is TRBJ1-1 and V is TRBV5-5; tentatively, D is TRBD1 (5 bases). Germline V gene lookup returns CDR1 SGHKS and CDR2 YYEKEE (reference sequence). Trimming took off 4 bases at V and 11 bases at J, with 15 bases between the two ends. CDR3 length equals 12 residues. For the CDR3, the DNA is TGTGCCAGCAGCCCCCTCAGGGTTTCGGCTTTCTTT. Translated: CASSPLRVSAFF.

CDR3 sequence reads: CASSQGGLRDNYGYTF. CDR3 DNA sequence: TGCGCCAGCAGCCAAGGAGGGTTACGGGATAACTATGGCTACACCTTC. The rearrangement links TRBV4-1 to TRBJ1-2; no definite D call. The germline gives CDR1 MGHRA, CDR2 YSYEKL. V lost 1 base and J lost 1, with 13 bases in between. The CDR3 covers 16 residues.

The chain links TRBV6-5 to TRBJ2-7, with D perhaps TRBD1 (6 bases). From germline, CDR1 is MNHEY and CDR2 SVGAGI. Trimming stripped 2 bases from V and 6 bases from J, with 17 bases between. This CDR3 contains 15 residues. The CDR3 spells CASSYDRTVVGEQYF. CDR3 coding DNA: TGTGCCAGCAGTTACGATCGGACAGTGGTGGGCGAGCAGTACTTC.

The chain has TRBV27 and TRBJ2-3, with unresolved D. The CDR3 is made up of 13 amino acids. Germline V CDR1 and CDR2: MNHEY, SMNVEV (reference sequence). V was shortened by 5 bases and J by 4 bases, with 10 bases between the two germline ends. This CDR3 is CASSPLNPDTQYF. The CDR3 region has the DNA TGTGCCAGCAGTCCCCTAAATCCAGATACGCAGTATTTT.

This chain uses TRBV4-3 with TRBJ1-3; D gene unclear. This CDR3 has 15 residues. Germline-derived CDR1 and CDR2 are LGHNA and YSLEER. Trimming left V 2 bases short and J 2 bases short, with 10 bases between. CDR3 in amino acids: CASSQRIGTGNTIYF. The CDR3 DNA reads TGCGCCAGCAGCCAAAGGATCGGGACTGGAAACACCATATATTTT.

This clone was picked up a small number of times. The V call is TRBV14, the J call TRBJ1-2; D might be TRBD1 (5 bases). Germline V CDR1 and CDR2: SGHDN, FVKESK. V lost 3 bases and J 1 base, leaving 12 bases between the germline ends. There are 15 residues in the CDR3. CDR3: CASSHGVRGNYGYTF. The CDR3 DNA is TGTGCCAGCAGCCATGGAGTAAGGGGTAACTATGGCTACACCTTC.

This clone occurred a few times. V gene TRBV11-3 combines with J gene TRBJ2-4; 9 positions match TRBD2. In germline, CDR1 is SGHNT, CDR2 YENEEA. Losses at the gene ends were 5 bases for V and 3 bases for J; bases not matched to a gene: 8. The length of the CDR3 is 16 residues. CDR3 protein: CASSQQAGGVKNIQYF. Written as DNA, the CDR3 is TGTGCCAGCAGCCAACAAGCGGGAGGCGTCAAAAACATTCAGTACTTC.